This T cell receptor beta chain was identified during a study of human T cells and chemical hapten exposure (TCRdb year 2021). Regarding the complete study: For sensitization, 2% DPC in acetone was applied to a roughly 2 cm by roughly 2 cm area of upper inner arm skin. Throughout the study period of roughly five months, patients also received therapeutic DPC doses to the scalp every week. Patch testing was performed on the upper back with Finn chambers containing 0.01% DPC, and the patch tests were scored after 6 days according to International Contact Dermatitis Research Group standards. The mostly female patient cohort included alopecia areata with under or over 50% scalp involvement, alopecia totalis and alopecia universalis. The libraries were sequenced as a pool, and the TCR yield per sample differed mostly because of small variations in library volumes within the pool. The study tracked peripheral blood TCR repertoire changes in vivo during primary and secondary sensitization to the hapten diphenylcyclopropenone (DPC) in alopecia patients. Patient blood was sampled pre-sensitization (week 0) and at 2, 6 and about 24 weeks after DPC sensitization. Blood for TCR sequencing was provided by twenty-nine alopecia patients at one to four time points (pre-sensitization, 2, 6 and 24 weeks).

This clonotype was counted ten times or more. Its antigen has not been determined. The record has no base qualities; no much larger clone is one base away. The research as a whole found: Patch test score was positively correlated with the number of PT1 expanded TCRs, with significance at thresholds 8, 16 and 32 but not at 4. Because every patient had alopecia, a presumed autoimmune disease, the patients' immune response might differ from that of healthy individuals. Expanded TCRs formed significantly more large CDR3 similarity clusters than pre-sensitization or healthy control sets, consistent with antigen-driven responses. The number of TCRs above 1 in 1000 frequency did not change with DPC sensitization; there was no evidence of global repertoire structure alterations. After repeated subsampling, changes were observed in the strength of the expansion versus patch-test correlation and in the threshold at which the correlation became significant.

Receptors were amplified or captured by RACE. Sequencer: NextSeq 500. Library preparation attached unique molecular identifiers to individual cDNA molecules for quantitative, reproducible TCR counting. Both TCR alpha and TCR beta chains were sequenced from each blood RNA sample. The study's own analysis went as follows. Samples had a median of roughly 87,000 TCRs, with a range from about 23,224 to 700,000. V, J and CDR3 annotation of the TCR reads was carried out using the Decombinator software suite. For PS versus PT1 abundance plots, all samples were subsampled to the same number of TCRs (28,000). Expanded TCRs were defined as absent before sensitization and observed at least eight times at the 2-week time point. TCRdb reran the public reads through fastp at Q25 and MiXCR, keeping productive beta chains. Identical CDR3 protein sequences are pooled into one entry, listed with their most common genes and DNA. V and J calls and clone size were set by TCRdb, not the authors. Within this sample are almost 40,000 distinct CDR3 sequences, with 7.5% to 8% of them counted one time only. 1% to 1.5% of the sample rests with the top ten.

The time point label of this sample denotes: pre-sensitization, week 0. The intended sense of this specimen's treatment or condition label: therapeutic diphenylcyclopropenone sensitization with weekly scalp DPC. At every patch-test visit, the blood draw took place before the patch test was put on. To be eligible, patients had to be aged 18 to 70, diagnosed with alopecia and judged suitable for DPC therapy, while pregnant patients were excluded. Unfractionated whole blood was collected in Tempus Blood RNA tubes, and total RNA was extracted from that blood. Reading the germline V gene (reference sequence) gives CDR1 LNHDA and CDR2 SQIVND. The CDR3, from cysteine to phenylalanine, totals 14 residues. Of all the DNA, just the CDR3 is kept, 42 bases in frame from base 1. Germline trimming: 5 bases from V, 7 bases from J; junction bases outside gene matches: 8.

This TCR was sampled from a woman in her fifties or sixties with alopecia areata. Some clones in this sample may be carry-over from other donors' samples. The starting material was whole blood, obtained in connection with sensitization to the hapten diphenylcyclopropenone (DPC). This chain joins TRBV19 to TRBJ2-7, with TRBD1 identical over 10 junction bases. The CDR3 protein sequence reads: CASSAGQGLMEQYF. The DNA sequence is TGTGCCAGTAGTGCGGGACAGGGGCTCATGGAGCAGTACTTC.